Listed below are T cell receptor beta chains from one sample, sequenced in a study of T cells in Graves' hyperthyroidism and ophthalmopathy. MiXCR was run by TCRdb on the multiplex PCR reads, yielding one entry per CDR3 protein. This table has 660,000 or so distinct CDR3 sequences, around 20% appearing once. The sequenced sample was blood. These TCRs come from a man aged 25-45 years with Graves' ophthalmopathy. The CDR3 runs from the conserved cysteine through the conserved F or W. D genes are given only for firm matches. A clone size is listed for some rows: how often the clone was seen (once, few, many), or a class if it is expanded.

>TRBV20-1|TRBJ1-2|-|12|TRBD1
TGCAGTGGAATAGAGGGGGCGGGCGGCTACACCTTC
CSGIEGAGGYTF
>TRBV5-6|TRBJ1-1|-|15|TRBD1
TGTGCCAGCAGCGTAAACAGGGGTTTCTCCACTGAAGCTTTCTTT
CASSVNRGFSTEAFF
>TRBV6-4|TRBJ2-7|-|14|-
TGTGCCAGCAGTGAAAGGGCCAGCAGCGGCGAGCAGTACTTC
CASSERASSGEQYF
>TRBV12-3/TRBV12-4|TRBJ1-2|-|16|-
TGTGCCAGCAGTTTAGGAGGCGACGAAAGGAACTATGGCTACACCTTC
CASSLGGDERNYGYTF
>TRBV29-1|TRBJ2-1|-|19|TRBD2
TGCAGCGTAGAAGGGCTAGCGGGAGGTTGGGTTGTCTCCTACAATGAGCAGTTCTTC
CSVEGLAGGWVVSYNEQFF
>TRBV4-1|TRBJ2-6|-|17|-
TGCGCCAGCAGCCAAGAAGGCCTGAGCTCTGGGGCCAACGTCCTGACTTTC
CASSQEGLSSGANVLTF
>TRBV27|TRBJ2-1|-|14|TRBD1
TGTGCCAGCAGTTTACAGGGACAGGGATTGGAGCAGTTCTTC
CASSLQGQGLEQFF
>TRBV5-1|TRBJ2-1|-|16|TRBD2
TGTGCCAGCAGCACCCTTAGCGGGAAGGTCTCCTACGAGCAGTTCTTC
CASSTLSGKVSYEQFF
>TRBV20-1|TRBJ1-2|many|11|-
TGCAGTGCTAGGGTTAACTATGGCTACACCTTC
CSARVNYGYTF
>TRBV2|TRBJ1-1|many|13|-
TGTGCCAGTGGACGGGACTCGGGCACTGAAGCTTTCTTT
CASGRDSGTEAFF
>TRBV18|TRBJ2-5|-|16|-
TGTGCCAGCTCACAACTAACCGGGAGTTTTAAAGAGGCCCAGTACTTC
CASSQLTGSFKEAQYF
>TRBV10-3|TRBJ1-4|-|13|TRBD1
TGTGCCATCAGGGGGGGACAGGGTGAAAAACTGTTTTTT
CAIRGGQGEKLFF
>TRBV20-1|TRBJ2-1|-|13|-
TGCAGTGCTAGCGGGGGACTCGACAATGAGCAGTTCTTC
CSASGGLDNEQFF
>TRBV20-1|TRBJ2-7|-|14|-
TGCAGTGCAAGTAAAGGGGCAGAATCCTACGAGCAGTACTTC
CSASKGAESYEQYF
>TRBV19|TRBJ1-2|few|13|-
TGTGCCAGTAGTATCCGGGAGTCCTATGGCTACACCTTC
CASSIRESYGYTF
>TRBV19|TRBJ1-1|few|13|-
TGTGCCAGTAGTATGATGGGGAACACTGAAGCTTTCTTT
CASSMMGNTEAFF
>TRBV5-1|TRBJ2-3|many|15|TRBD1
TGCGCCAGCAGCTTGTTTCAGGGGGGCACAGATACGCAGTATTTT
CASSLFQGGTDTQYF
>TRBV6-1|TRBJ2-7|-|15|-
TGTGCCAGCAACTTGAACACAGGGAGTACCTACGAGCAGTACTTC
CASNLNTGSTYEQYF
>TRBV6-5|TRBJ1-6|-|14|TRBD1
TGTGCCACTTGCCGGGACAGGGAAAATTCACCCCTCCACTTT
CATCRDRENSPLHF
>TRBV6-2/TRBV6-3|TRBJ1-4|-|18|-
TGTGCCAGCAGTTACCCGACAGGAACGTTCGGTAATAGCGAAAAACTGTTTTTT
CASSYPTGTFGNSEKLFF
>TRBV27|TRBJ2-4|-|16|TRBD2
TGTGCCAGCAGCCCCCTAGCGGGGGAAGTCATAAACATTCAGTACTTC
CASSPLAGEVINIQYF
>TRBV30|TRBJ1-5|-|16|-
TGTGCCTGGAGCGAGGGGCAGATCTATAGCAATCAGCCCCAGCATTTT
CAWSEGQIYSNQPQHF
>TRBV7-2|TRBJ2-5|-|15|TRBD1
TGTGCCAGCAGCTTTACAGGGGGATGGCAAGAGACCCAGTACTTC
CASSFTGGWQETQYF
>TRBV11-2|TRBJ2-7|-|16|TRBD1
TGTGCCAGCAGCCCACTAAAGGGACAGGGCTACTACGAGCAGTACTTC
CASSPLKGQGYYEQYF
>TRBV24-1|TRBJ1-5|few|13|-
TGTGCCACCAGTGATTTCGGCAATCAGCCCCAGCATTTT
CATSDFGNQPQHF
>TRBV27|TRBJ2-1|-|17|TRBD1
TGTGCCAGCAGTTTATCGGGGGACAGGGGCCCCTACAATGAGCAGTTCTTC
CASSLSGDRGPYNEQFF
>TRBV20-1|TRBJ1-6|-|14|TRBD1
TGCAGTGCTAAGAGGACAGGGGTGGATTCACCCCTCCACTTT
CSAKRTGVDSPLHF
>TRBV27|TRBJ2-3|-|15|-
TGTGCCAGCAGTTCCACTAGTATAGGCACAGATACGCAGTATTTT
CASSSTSIGTDTQYF
>TRBV12-3/TRBV12-4|TRBJ1-1|many|14|-
TGTGCCAGCAGTTTAGGTGGGGAGACCACTGAAGCTTTCTTT
CASSLGGETTEAFF
>TRBV6-1|TRBJ2-7|-|15|TRBD2
TGTGCCAGCACCCAAAGCGGGAGCATTAACTACGAGCAGTACTTC
CASTQSGSINYEQYF
>TRBV2|TRBJ2-6|few|13|-
TGTGCCAGCAGTGAAAGGTGGGCCAACGTCCTGACTTTC
CASSERWANVLTF
>TRBV27|TRBJ1-2|few|13|-
TGTGCCAGCAGTTCCGGGGCCCCCTATGGCTACACCTTC
CASSSGAPYGYTF
>TRBV30|TRBJ2-5|-|15|-
TGTGCCTGGAGTGTGGTTATACGGGCGGGAGAGACCCAGTACTTC
CAWSVVIRAGETQYF
>TRBV3-1|TRBJ2-3|few|14|TRBD1
TGTGCCAGCAGTAGACAGGGCGGCACAGATACGCAGTATTTT
CASSRQGGTDTQYF
>TRBV29-1|TRBJ1-2|few|12|-
TGCAGCGTTGATTTGGGGATCTATGGCTACACCTTC
CSVDLGIYGYTF
>TRBV5-1|TRBJ2-3|-|14|-
TGCGCCAGCAGCTTGTATCCGAACACAGATACGCAGTATTTT
CASSLYPNTDTQYF
>TRBV28|TRBJ1-5|many|16|TRBD1
TGTGCCAGCAGCACTACTGGACAGGGCCGCAATCAGCCCCAGCATTTT
CASSTTGQGRNQPQHF
>TRBV20-1|TRBJ2-1|few|16|-
TGCAGTGCTAGACGATCCATATGGGGGTTTTACAATGAGCAGTTCTTC
CSARRSIWGFYNEQFF